This T cell receptor beta chain was identified in a study of shared clonotypes between healthy human individuals. Study context: A donor's plate count was three for CD4 naive and three for CD4 memory; CD8 naive had two and CD8 memory one.

Measured with immunoSEQ multiplex PCR; TCRdb has only the in-frame clones, and not every one. The table has a few million clones, around nine tenths seen once. With respect to this clone: The antigen remains unidentified.

CDR1 is SGHRS and CDR2 is YFSETQ in the germline V gene. Deletions cut 0 bases from V and 4 bases from J, with 13 bases between. CDR3 length: 15 residues. The study, taken as a whole, reports: Researchers sampled blood only, noting tissue repertoires likely differ.

Sample: naive CD4+ T cells sorted from blood. The subset here: CD45RA+ positively selected. This chain joins TRBV5-1 and TRBJ1-1, with D perhaps TRBD1 (5 bases). The TCR sequence derives from a man aged 18 to 30 in good health. CDR3 sequence (DNA): TGCGCCAGCAGCTTGGTGGCATCTAGGGGCACTGAAGCTTTCTTT. Translated: CASSLVASRGTEAFF.